Shown below are 25 T cell receptor beta chains from a single sample sequenced in a study of cytomegalovirus exposure and HLA in healthy donors. Clones were sequenced by immunoSEQ multiplex PCR, and TCRdb holds only the in-frame ones, with some missing. Of about 200,000 clones listed, around 87% are singletons. Sequenced input: PBMCs. These receptor sequences come from a woman under 30 in good health and CMV-seropositive.

CDR3 sequence: CASSEGTSGARDNEQFF. The CDR3 DNA reads TGTGCCAGCAGTGAAGGGACTAGCGGGGCCAGAGACAATGAGCAGTTCTTC. The chain is built from TRBV25-1 and TRBJ2-1; 13 bases agree with TRBD2. Losses at the gene ends were 2 bases for V and 5 bases for J; bases not matched to a gene: 6. Germline V gives CDR1 MGHDK, CDR2 SYGVNS. The CDR3 length is 17 residues.

This chain connects TRBV19 to TRBJ2-1; 11 positions match TRBD2. This CDR3 has 17 amino acids. Germline V gene data show CDR1 as LNHDA and CDR2 as SQIVND (reference sequence). The trim removed 4 bases at V and 0 bases at J, leaving 5 bases unmatched. The CDR3 coding sequence is TGTGCCAGTAGTACCGGGACTAGCGGTTTCTCCTACAATGAGCAGTTCTTC. Protein product: CASSTGTSGFSYNEQFF.

The CDR3 DNA reads TGTGCCAGCAGCCCTCGGACAGGGGCCACGTACGAGCAGTACTTC. Protein product: CASSPRTGATYEQYF. V is TRBV9 and J is TRBJ2-7; 9 bases fit TRBD1. J gave up 4 bases and V 4 bases, and 9 bases lay outside the gene matches. This CDR3 region has 15 residues. Germline assignment: CDR1 SGDLS and CDR2 YYNGEE. Based on the CDR3 plus reference TRBV9 and TRBJ2-7, the full variable domain is DSGVTQTPKHLITATGQRVTLRCSPRSGDLSVYWYQQSLDQGLQFLIQYYNGEERAKGNILERFSAQQFPDLHSELNLSSLELGDSALYFCASSPRTGATYEQYFGPGTRLTVT.

V gene TRBV10-3 combines with J gene TRBJ1-5, with a weak D call TRBD1 (6 bases). The V end was cut by 0 bases, the J end by 8 bases, with 17 bases between. The CDR3 loop spans 16 amino acids. CDR1 and CDR2 from the germline V gene are ENHRY and SYGVKD. CDR3 sequence: CAISESRQVKGKPQHF. As DNA, the CDR3 is TGTGCCATCAGTGAGTCGAGACAGGTGAAGGGGAAGCCCCAGCATTTT.

The chain joins TRBV5-5 to TRBJ2-7; 7 bases agree with TRBD2. V trimming: 6 bases; J trimming: 2 bases; junction bases outside the gene matches: 11. The V gene's germline CDR1 is SGHKS and CDR2 YYEKEE (reference sequence). The CDR3 is 15 residues long. In DNA, the CDR3 is TGTGCCAGCACCCCCCGCCTAGCGGACGCCTACGAGCAGTACTTC. Protein product: CASTPRLADAYEQYF. The whole variable domain, remainder taken from reference TRBV5-5 and TRBJ2-7, is DAGVTQSPTHLIKTRGQQVTLRCSPISGHKSVSWYQQVLGQGPQFIFQYYEKEERGRGNFPDRFSARQFPNYSSELNVNALLLGDSALYLCASTPRLADAYEQYFGPGTRLTVT.

The gene calls are TRBV15 and TRBJ2-6; D remains unclear. Germline V gene sequence: CDR1 LNHNV, CDR2 YYDKDF (reference sequence). The CDR3 loop spans 20 amino acids. V shed 1 base and J shed 0 bases, with 19 bases lying between them. This CDR3 is CATSRGPPLVLGSGANVLTF. The CDR3 region has the DNA TGTGCCACCAGCAGAGGTCCTCCCTTAGTCCTCGGCTCTGGGGCCAACGTCCTGACTTTC.

This clone was seen only once. The rearrangement uses TRBV27 and TRBJ2-3; tentatively, D is TRBD2 (6 bases). The germline CDR1 and CDR2 sequences are MNHEY and SMNVEV (reference sequence). Trimming took off 2 bases at V and 4 bases at J, with 13 bases between the two ends. The CDR3 runs 15 residues. In DNA form, the CDR3 reads TGTGCCAGCAGTTTAGAGGGAGGAGTCCCAGATACGCAGTATTTT. It specifies CASSLEGGVPDTQYF.

The V and J genes are TRBV27 and TRBJ2-5, with a possible D match to TRBD2 (5 bases). The CDR3 runs to 16 residues. Germline V CDR1 and CDR2: MNHEY, SMNVEV (reference sequence). V shed 2 bases and J shed 0 bases, with 13 bases lying between them. CDR3 protein: CASSLEGGLNQETQYF. CDR3 DNA sequence: TGTGCCAGCAGTTTAGAAGGAGGTCTAAACCAAGAGACCCAGTACTTC.

The CDR3 DNA reads as TGTGCCAGCAGTGAACTGGCGGGAGACTACGAGCAGTACTTC. It encodes CASSELAGDYEQYF. The chain uses TRBV6-1 and TRBJ2-7; TRBD2 agrees at 7 bases. Trimming cost V 2 bases and J 3 bases; bases outside gene matches: 4. The CDR3 length is 14 residues. Per germline, CDR1 MNHNS and CDR2 SASEGT.

The chain couples TRBV29-1 to TRBJ1-1, with D perhaps matching TRBD1 (5 bases). V gave up 6 bases and J gave up 0 bases, with 11 bases separating them. Germline V lookup: CDR1 SQVTM, CDR2 ANQGSEA. The CDR3 extends over 13 amino acids. CDR3 in amino acids: CSVLREMNTEAFF. In DNA, the CDR3 is TGCAGCGTCCTCAGGGAAATGAACACTGAAGCTTTCTTT.

This clone was seen more than once but under ten times. J is TRBJ2-1 and V is TRBV15; 12 nucleotides agree with TRBD2. This CDR3 has 19 residues. Per the germline V gene, CDR1 is LNHNV and CDR2 is YYDKDF (reference sequence). With V trimmed by 1 base and J by 5 bases, 12 bases remained unmatched. The CDR3 spells CATSRASEYLAGGHNEQFF. The DNA for the CDR3 is TGTGCCACCAGCAGAGCGTCCGAGTACCTAGCGGGAGGGCACAATGAGCAGTTCTTC.

The chain couples TRBV15 to TRBJ1-4, with 8 positions matching TRBD1. This CDR3 comprises 15 residues. V lost 5 bases and J lost 3; bases outside the gene matches: 5. Germline V gene data show CDR1 as LNHNV and CDR2 as YYDKDF (reference sequence). Written as DNA, the CDR3 is TGTGCCACCAGCTCTCGGGACAGGCCTAATGAAAAACTGTTTTTT. Its protein is CATSSRDRPNEKLFF.

V and J are TRBV29-1 and TRBJ1-3, with D unclear. The germline CDR1 and CDR2 sequences are SQVTM and ANQGSEA. The CDR3 covers 15 residues. Deletions cut 4 bases from V and 0 bases from J, with 13 bases between. The CDR3 DNA sequence: TGCAGCGTTGGCGGCGTAACGACCTCTGGAAACACCATATATTTT. Residues: CSVGGVTTSGNTIYF.

The chain recombines TRBV7-9 with TRBJ1-2, with D uncertain. This CDR3 region has 18 residues. The germline V gene has CDR1 SEHNR and CDR2 FQNEAQ (reference sequence). The V gene lost 2 bases and the J gene lost 4 bases, with 23 bases spanning the gap. The DNA for the CDR3 is TGTGCCAGCAGCTTAATCGCTGGCAGGTCCCGAGATCTCTATGGCTACACCTTC. It codes for CASSLIAGRSRDLYGYTF.

J is TRBJ2-7 and V is TRBV7-6, with 8 bases lining up with TRBD1. CDR3 size: 17 residues. Germline values: CDR1 SGHVS, CDR2 FNYEAQ. Unmatched junction bases numbered 16, after V lost 5 bases and J lost 4 bases. Here the CDR3 reads CASSPRGLKDRGYEQYF. CDR3 in DNA: TGTGCCAGCAGCCCTCGGGGCCTAAAAGACAGGGGATACGAGCAGTACTTC.

The chain has TRBV15 and TRBJ1-5; D might be TRBD1 (6 bases). The V and J ends lost 3 bases and 1 base respectively, with 10 bases between them. The CDR3 is 15 residues long. CDR1 is LNHNV and CDR2 is YYDKDF in the germline V gene (reference sequence). This CDR3 is CATSRGTTSNQPQHF. The CDR3 DNA reads TGTGCCACCAGCAGGGGGACAACAAGCAATCAGCCCCAGCATTTT.

The chain has TRBV27 and TRBJ2-7; 7 nucleotides agree with TRBD2. Per germline, CDR1 MNHEY and CDR2 SMNVEV (reference sequence). This CDR3 region has 16 residues. With 8 bases clipped from V and 2 bases from J, the junction kept 15 bases outside the gene matches. The CDR3 region has the DNA TGTGCCAGCTCTTCAATCGGGGCAGGGAGGGCCTACGAGCAGTACTTC. Its protein product is CASSSIGAGRAYEQYF.

This clone was observed once. The V and J genes are TRBV7-8 and TRBJ2-5; D possibly corresponds to TRBD2 (6 bases). The ends were cut back, 5 bases at V and 7 bases at J, with 23 bases in the middle. This CDR3 comprises 16 residues. Germline-derived CDR1 and CDR2 are SGHVS and FQNEAQ. CDR3: CASSPRDSSPQVTQYF. The CDR3 nucleotides read TGTGCCAGCAGCCCGAGGGACTCGTCCCCACAGGTGACCCAGTACTTC.

The chain recombines TRBV27 with TRBJ2-7, with unresolved D. The CDR3 consists of 14 residues. Trimming took 2 bases from V and 2 from J, leaving 10 bases between them. Germline CDR1 MNHEY, CDR2 SMNVEV (reference sequence). The CDR3 region is CASSLGLRPYEQYF. The CDR3 DNA is TGTGCCAGCAGTTTAGGGTTGCGGCCCTACGAGCAGTACTTC.

The genes are TRBV10-2 and TRBJ1-1; D gene uncertain. V lost 8 bases, J lost 2 bases, and 12 bases lay in between. CDR3 size: 13 residues. Germline V CDR1 and CDR2: WSHSY, SAAADI. The chain's CDR3 is CASDGGLNTEAFF. The DNA of the CDR3 is TGCGCCAGCGATGGTGGGCTAAACACTGAAGCTTTCTTT.

The rearrangement uses TRBV5-1 and TRBJ2-5; 9 bases line up with TRBD1. Germline CDR1 reads SGHRS; CDR2 reads YFSETQ. This CDR3 contains 14 residues. With 4 bases clipped from V and 5 bases from J, the junction kept 6 bases outside the gene matches. CDR3 loop: CASSPGTGWETQYF. The DNA for the CDR3 is TGCGCCAGCAGCCCCGGGACAGGGTGGGAGACCCAGTACTTC.

J is TRBJ1-4 and V is TRBV6-5, with D hard to call. Trimming removed 3 bases at V and 5 bases at J, with 10 bases between. CDR1 is MNHEY and CDR2 is SVGAGI in the germline V gene. This CDR3 contains 14 residues. Written as DNA, the CDR3 is TGTGCCAGCAGTTATGGAGGGCGGAATGAAAAACTGTTTTTT. Translation: CASSYGGRNEKLFF.

The chain recombines TRBV6-6 with TRBJ1-1; D remains unclear. Germline CDR1 and CDR2: MNHNY and SVGAGI (reference sequence). V was pared by 7 bases and J by 3 bases, with 12 bases between. CDR3 size: 13 residues. This chain's CDR3 is CASTPDTDTEAFF. CDR3 nucleotide sequence: TGTGCCAGCACCCCTGACACTGACACTGAAGCTTTCTTT.

The V and J genes are TRBV28 and TRBJ2-5; the match to TRBD2 covers 7 bases. Trimming removed 11 bases from V and 1 base from J; junction bases left unmatched: 7. Looked up from germline, CDR1 is MDHEN and CDR2 is SYDVKM. The CDR3 covers 13 residues. CDR3 sequence: CAALGTTQETQYF. CDR3 DNA: TGTGCCGCACTCGGGACTACCCAAGAGACCCAGTACTTC.

This rearrangement joins TRBV19 to TRBJ2-7; 11 bases align to TRBD2. Germline lookup yields CDR1 LNHDA and CDR2 SQIVND (reference sequence). The trim removed 6 bases at V and 3 bases at J, leaving 7 bases unmatched. CDR3 length equals 15 residues. Written as DNA, the CDR3 is TGTGCCAGTAGCCGGGGACTAGCGGAAATCTACGAGCAGTACTTC. It yields the protein CASSRGLAEIYEQYF.